The present T cell receptor (beta chain) was sequenced within a study of patients and donors after allogeneic stem cell transplantation (dated by TCRdb to about 2020). This clonotype showed up just a few times. Its antigen remains undetermined. No clone much larger than this one lies a single base away; base qualities are absent. V gives up 2 bases and J gives up 7 bases, and the segment between their germline ends measures 12 bases. CDR3 length: 14 amino acids, cysteine to phenylalanine. Solely the CDR3 DNA is kept, with 42 bases framed from the first base. According to the germline V gene (reference sequence), CDR1 reads DFQATT and CDR2 reads SNEGSKA. Library construction relied on RT-PCR. Sequencing instrument: NextSeq 550. TCRdb ran its own pipeline on the public reads, namely fastp trimming at Q25 and MiXCR clone calling, and kept in-frame beta chains. Identical CDR3 proteins give one entry, which carries the most common genes and DNA. This sample lists approximately 200,000 distinct CDR3 sequences; over 30% were detected once. Together, the top ten hold around a tenth of the sample.

The source is a human donor who was either an allogeneic HSCT recipient or a stem cell or donor lymphocyte infusion donor (not recorded which). It is not recorded whose cells these are; they may come from a transplant donor. The sequencing sample was made of blood, either unsorted or a sorted T cell fraction (not recorded which). This chain is built from TRBV20-1 and TRBJ1-6; TRBD1 is possibly the D segment (6 matching bases). The nucleotide sequence is TGCAGTGCTAGAAGGTCCCAGGGGAATTCACCCCTCCACTTT. Protein translation: CSARRSQGNSPLHF.